These 20 T cell receptor beta chains were sequenced from one sample in a study of CD8+ T cells in alopecia areata. Indicated treatment: oral pan-JAK inhibitor, 5-10 mg twice daily. cDNA reverse transcribed from extracted RNA served as the sequencing template. Sequenced by immunoSEQ multiplex PCR; TCRdb stores in-frame clones only, minus some. Here the sample spans about 160,000 clones, about three fifths being singletons. Source: CD4+ T cells sorted from blood, taken at week 4, from a patient treated with tofacitinib. The receptors were gathered from a human donor with alopecia areata.

The chain employs TRBV30 and TRBJ1-1, with D possibly TRBD1 on 6 matching bases. V lost 8 bases and J lost 3, with 13 bases in between. Looked up from germline, CDR1 is GTSNPN and CDR2 is SVGIG (reference sequence). The CDR3 runs 12 residues. The CDR3, as DNA: TGTGCCCAGGGGTTGGAGGACACTGAAGCTTTCTTT. It encodes CAQGLEDTEAFF.

This clone was picked up a small number of times. The chain carries TRBV19 and TRBJ2-5; the match to TRBD2 covers 9 bases. The CDR3 is 17 amino acids. V lost 5 bases, J lost 1 base, and 11 bases stayed unmatched. Germline V gene sequence: CDR1 LNHDA, CDR2 SQIVND (reference sequence). In nucleotides, the CDR3 is TGTGCCAGTAGTGATTGGGGACTAGCAGTCGTCCAAGAGACCCAGTACTTC. Amino acid sequence: CASSDWGLAVVQETQYF.

This clone was counted only a few times. The J gene is TRBJ1-1, the V gene TRBV25-1, with D unresolved. Between the trimmed V and J ends, which lost 3 bases and 0 bases, there was a span of 5 bases. Germline V gene lookup returns CDR1 MGHDK and CDR2 SYGVNS. This CDR3 has 13 residues. In DNA form, the CDR3 reads TGTGCCAGCAGTGAGAGACTGAACACTGAAGCTTTCTTT. It is translated as CASSERLNTEAFF.

This clone was detected a few times. The chain carries TRBV5-5 and TRBJ2-3; possible D gene TRBD2, 6 bases. Trimming removed 4 bases from V and 8 bases from J, with 11 bases in between. The CDR3 runs to 12 residues. Germline assignment: CDR1 SGHKS and CDR2 YYEKEE (reference sequence). CDR3 in DNA: TGTGCCAGCAGCGCCGTGGGGGGTACGCAGTATTTT. Its translation is CASSAVGGTQYF.

This rearrangement joins TRBV10-3 to TRBJ2-5; weak D call: TRBD2 (6 bases). There are 13 residues in the CDR3. V was trimmed by 0 bases and J by 4 bases, leaving 6 bases between them. Germline V lookup: CDR1 ENHRY, CDR2 SYGVKD. The chain's CDR3 is CAISESGRETQYF. CDR3 nucleotide sequence: TGTGCCATCAGTGAGTCCGGGAGAGAGACCCAGTACTTC.

The chain links TRBV7-3 to TRBJ1-1; D gene unclear. The CDR3 is 13 residues long. V was pared by 3 bases and J by 1 base, with 6 bases between. Germline CDR1 SGHTA, CDR2 FQGTGA. The CDR3 protein is CASSFNANTEAFF. The DNA of the CDR3 is TGTGCCAGCAGCTTCAACGCGAACACTGAAGCTTTCTTT.

CDR3 coding DNA: TGTGCCAGCAGCTTAGGAGGGATCAATCAGCCCCAGCATTTT. Translation: CASSLGGINQPQHF. The chain employs TRBV7-9 and TRBJ1-5; no clear D. The CDR3 totals 14 residues. The germline V gene encodes CDR1 SEHNR and CDR2 FQNEAQ (reference sequence). V was shortened by 1 base and J by 3 bases, with 7 bases between the two germline ends.

This clone has a single count. The chain joins TRBV29-1 to TRBJ2-5; 7 positions agree with TRBD2. The CDR3 is 14 amino acids. After removal of 5 bases from V and 5 bases from J, the junction contained 11 bases not matched to a gene. Per germline, CDR1 SQVTM and CDR2 ANQGSEA. This CDR3 reads CSVSSFGGRETQYF. CDR3 coding DNA: TGCAGCGTTTCTTCCTTCGGGGGGAGGGAGACCCAGTACTTC.

This clone has at least ten counts. The chain's CDR3 is CASSEQAHTDTQYF. The CDR3 region has the DNA TGCGCCAGCAGTGAACAGGCTCACACAGATACGCAGTATTTT. The rearrangement links TRBV10-2 to TRBJ2-3; TRBD1 might be the D (5 bases). Germline values: CDR1 WSHSY, CDR2 SAAADI. This CDR3 is built from 14 residues. The V end was cut by 3 bases, the J end by 2 bases, with 9 bases between.

The CDR3 reads CASSLDKARDYNEQFF. The DNA of the CDR3 is TGTGCCAGCAGCTTAGATAAGGCAAGAGACTACAATGAGCAGTTCTTC. The V call is TRBV11-2, the J call TRBJ2-1; D is ambiguous. Germline CDR1 SGHAT, CDR2 FQNNGV. The germline V and J ends were trimmed by 0 bases and 3 bases, with 12 bases remaining between them. The length of the CDR3 is 16 residues.

The CDR3 spells CSVEDSGHYGYTF. The CDR3 DNA reads TGCAGCGTTGAAGATTCGGGACACTATGGCTACACCTTC. This sequence joins TRBV29-1 and TRBJ1-2, with a tentative D call TRBD1 (5 bases). The CDR3 runs 13 residues. Germline V gene sequence: CDR1 SQVTM, CDR2 ANQGSEA. Trimming cost V 0 bases and J 3 bases, with 8 bases left between them.

The CDR3 region is CSVEGWEKKAFF. CDR3 nucleotide sequence: TGCAGCGTTGAAGGGTGGGAGAAGAAAGCTTTCTTT. The chain combines TRBV29-1 with TRBJ1-1, with D unresolved. There are 12 residues in the CDR3. Between the trimmed V and J ends, which lost 1 base and 9 bases, there was a span of 12 bases. Germline CDR1 SQVTM, CDR2 ANQGSEA.

V usage is TRBV29-1 and J usage is TRBJ2-3, with 13 bases lining up with TRBD2. Germline CDR1 and CDR2: SQVTM and ANQGSEA. There are 17 residues in the CDR3. J lost 3 bases, V lost 4 bases, and 10 bases had no gene match. The CDR3 spells CSVVLGLAGIGTDTQYF. The CDR3 DNA reads TGCAGCGTTGTCTTGGGACTAGCGGGAATCGGGACAGATACGCAGTATTTT.

V usage is TRBV14 and J usage is TRBJ2-7, with TRBD1 as a possible D gene (6 bases). CDR1 and CDR2 (germline): SGHDN, FVKESK. V was clipped by 1 base and J by 0 bases, with 16 bases between them. The CDR3 has 17 residues. CDR3 amino acids: CASSQAGGRGSSYEQYF. The CDR3 coding sequence is TGTGCCAGCAGCCAAGCAGGAGGCAGGGGAAGCTCCTACGAGCAGTACTTC. The full variable domain, rest sourced from reference TRBV14 and TRBJ2-7, is EAGVTQFPSHSVIEKGQTVTLRCDPISGHDNLYWYRRVMGKEIKFLLHFVKESKQDESGMPNNRFLAERTGGTYSTLKVQPAELEDSGVYFCASSQAGGRGSSYEQYFGPGTRLTVT.

This clone occurred many times. The chain joins TRBV5-1 to TRBJ2-1, with 10 bases matching TRBD1. With V trimmed by 2 bases and J by 6 bases, 5 bases remained unmatched. Germline CDR1 and CDR2: SGHRS and YFSETQ. The CDR3 runs to 15 residues. The CDR3 nucleotides read TGCGCCAGCAGCTTTACCGGGACAGGGGCCAATGAGCAGTTCTTC. Protein: CASSFTGTGANEQFF.

The chain is built from TRBV5-1 and TRBJ1-4; the D gene is possibly TRBD1 (5 bases). The V end lost 5 bases, the J end lost 7 bases, and 15 bases lay between the germline ends. The germline V gene encodes CDR1 SGHRS and CDR2 YFSETQ. The CDR3 has 14 amino acids. The CDR3 is CASRLTVESEKLFF. CDR3 in DNA: TGCGCCAGCAGGTTGACAGTGGAGAGTGAAAAACTGTTTTTT.

The DNA for the CDR3 is TGTGCCTGGAGTACGGGGACAGGCCAATATGGCTACACCTTC. Translating gives CAWSTGTGQYGYTF. The chain employs TRBV30 and TRBJ1-2; 8 positions match TRBD1. Germline assignment: CDR1 GTSNPN and CDR2 SVGIG (reference sequence). The CDR3 runs to 14 residues. V trimming: 2 bases; J trimming: 5 bases; junction bases outside the gene matches: 7.

This clone was seen once. The V gene is TRBV9, the J gene TRBJ1-6; D is unresolved. Germline CDR1 reads SGDLS; CDR2 reads YYNGEE. V lost 4 bases, J lost 10 bases, and 15 bases lay in between. The CDR3 contains 14 residues. CDR3 residues: CASSREGNDSPLHF. The CDR3 coding sequence is TGTGCCAGCAGCCGCGAAGGGAACGACTCACCCCTCCACTTT.

CDR3: CAWSSGGGIDTQYF. CDR3 nucleotide sequence: TGTGCCTGGAGCTCGGGAGGGGGAATAGATACGCAGTATTTT. V is TRBV30 and J is TRBJ2-3, with 8 nucleotides matching TRBD2. The V gene's germline CDR1 is GTSNPN and CDR2 SVGIG (reference sequence). With V trimmed by 3 bases and J by 5 bases, 7 bases remained unmatched. CDR3 length equals 14 residues.

The chain couples TRBV29-1 to TRBJ2-3, with D uncertain. In germline, CDR1 is SQVTM, CDR2 ANQGSEA. Trimming cost V 3 bases and J 0 bases, with 16 bases left between them. CDR3 length: 16 residues. The CDR3 DNA follows: TGCAGCGTTGAGATCCCTCGCGCCTCTAGCACAGATACGCAGTATTTT. Translation: CSVEIPRASSTDTQYF.